This T cell receptor beta chain was sequenced for a study of blood T cells in healthy people across ages. Using a J-beta primer mix together with a sample-barcoded 5' primer, a second PCR was run for about 6 to 11 cycles. TCRdb reprocessed the 5' RACE reads with MiXCR, giving one entry per CDR3 protein. The table records roughly 570,000 distinct CDR3 sequences, 27% of them present only once. The study drew donors from healthy Caucasian individuals in Russia aged about 6 to 90. The authors extracted at least 6 micrograms of total RNA per sample. Germline V gene data show CDR1 as SGHAT and CDR2 as FQNNGV. This CDR3 region has 12 residues.

The rearrangement joins TRBV11-2 to TRBJ2-1; 8 bases are shared with TRBD2. The tail of the sequence fits TRBJ2-5 better, so the J call may be wrong. The TCR originated in a woman aged 70 to 79 in good health. The specimen was blood. The CDR3 loop reads CASSLEREGQYF. The CDR3 DNA reads TGTGCCAGCAGCTTAGAACGGGAGGGCCAGTACTTC.